The 29 T cell receptor beta chains below all came from one sample that was sequenced in a study of CD8 T cells in Susac syndrome. Random hexamers were used to reverse transcribe the RNA input (about 0.5 to 1 ug). One entry per CDR3 protein, called by TCRdb with MiXCR from the immunoSEQ multiplex PCR reads. The repertoire has around 140,000 distinct CDR3 sequences, around 75% of them found once; the top ten carry more than 0.5%. The sample taken for sequencing was CD8+ T cells from PBMCs. The receptors originated from a human donor with multiple sclerosis.

The rearrangement uses TRBV7-2 and TRBJ2-7; D not resolved. The V end was cut by 6 bases, the J end by 2 bases, with 5 bases between. Germline values: CDR1 SGHTA, CDR2 FQGNSA. The CDR3 is made up of 11 amino acids. The CDR3 protein is CASSSPYEQYF. The CDR3 DNA reads as TGTGCCAGCAGTTCCCCCTACGAGCAGTACTTC.

This clonotype was observed a handful of times. The chain uses TRBV4-3 and TRBJ1-1, with unresolved D. The CDR3 consists of 13 residues. Trimming removed 4 bases from V and 1 base from J, with 7 bases in between. Germline CDR1 LGHNA, CDR2 YSLEER. The CDR3 loop is CASSPKGNTEAFF. The CDR3 DNA reads TGCGCCAGCAGCCCCAAGGGGAACACTGAAGCTTTCTTT.

V is TRBV7-2 and J is TRBJ1-2, with D unclear. From germline, CDR1 is SGHTA and CDR2 FQGNSA. V dropped 5 bases and J dropped 4 bases, with 14 bases sitting between them. This CDR3 contains 14 residues. The CDR3 reads CASSKATYIYGYTF. The CDR3, as DNA: TGTGCCAGCAGCAAAGCAACTTACATCTATGGCTACACCTTC.

The chain is built from TRBV4-1 and TRBJ1-5; D might be TRBD1 (5 bases). There are 21 residues in the CDR3. Trimming stripped 3 bases from V and 4 bases from J, with 31 bases between. Germline assignment: CDR1 MGHRA and CDR2 YSYEKL. In DNA, the CDR3 is TGCGCCAGCAGCCAGGCTACCGCGACAGATTTTTTGGGCCCATCTAATCAGCCCCAGCATTTT. As protein: CASSQATATDFLGPSNQPQHF.

DNA of the CDR3: TGTGCCAGCACGGCTGGGAAGGGGGAGCAGTACTTC. It codes for CASTAGKGEQYF. The rearrangement joins TRBV12-3 or TRBV12-4 to TRBJ2-7; D may be TRBD1 (5 bases). This CDR3 has 12 amino acids. Trimming stripped 7 bases from V and 7 bases from J, with 14 bases between.

Only one count was recorded for this clonotype. The chain joins TRBV5-8 to TRBJ2-5; D ambiguous. V shed 7 bases and J shed 1 base, with 11 bases lying between them. The CDR3 has 13 amino acids. Germline V gene lookup returns CDR1 SGHTS and CDR2 YDEGEE. The DNA for the CDR3 is TGTGCCAGCTCTCCCCGGCTCCAAGAGACCCAGTACTTC. Encoded protein: CASSPRLQETQYF.

The V call is TRBV11-1, the J call TRBJ1-6, with D uncertain. In germline, CDR1 is SGHAT, CDR2 FQDESV (reference sequence). Trimming pared 3 bases from V and 10 bases from J, leaving 7 bases between. The CDR3 contains 12 residues. The CDR3 coding sequence is TGTGCCAGCAGCTTTAAGTCATCACCCCTCCACTTT. This encodes CASSFKSSPLHF.

V is TRBV4-2 and J is TRBJ2-3; possibly TRBD1 or TRBD2 for D (5 bases each). V lost 0 bases to trimming and J lost 1 base, with 11 bases between them. The germline V gene encodes CDR1 LGHNA and CDR2 YNFKEQ. The CDR3 is made up of 16 amino acids. CDR3 in DNA: TGTGCCAGCAGCCAAGAGAGGGGTAGCGGCACAGATACGCAGTATTTT. Its protein is CASSQERGSGTDTQYF.

Only a few counts were recorded for this clonotype. The V and J genes are TRBV4-1 and TRBJ2-1, with D unclear. Germline V gene lookup returns CDR1 MGHRA and CDR2 YSYEKL. Trimming removed 2 bases at V and 9 bases at J, with 11 bases between. CDR3 size: 13 residues. The CDR3 sequence: CASSQSGNAEQFF. The CDR3 nucleotides read TGCGCCAGCAGCCAAAGTGGGAATGCTGAGCAGTTCTTC.

This clonotype showed up just a few times. The V and J genes are TRBV29-1 and TRBJ2-1; D unresolved. The CDR3 has 10 amino acids. V was clipped by 5 bases and J by 7 bases, with 6 bases between them. The germline gives CDR1 SQVTM, CDR2 ANQGSEA. The CDR3 region has the DNA TGCAGCGTTCCTGGGAATGAGCAGTTCTTC. It codes for CSVPGNEQFF.

The chain links TRBV4-2 to TRBJ2-1; D remains unclear. CDR1 is LGHNA and CDR2 is YNFKEQ in the germline V gene. CDR3 length: 15 residues. V was pared by 3 bases and J by 0 bases, with 9 bases between. CDR3 protein: CASSQNDDSYNEQFF. The CDR3 DNA reads as TGTGCCAGCAGCCAGAATGACGACTCCTACAATGAGCAGTTCTTC.

This clonotype was seen only a few times. The chain carries TRBV6-2 or TRBV6-3 and TRBJ2-5, with 11 bases identical to TRBD2. J lost 4 bases, V lost 0 bases, and 4 bases had no gene match. The CDR3 totals 16 residues. Germline V CDR1 and CDR2: MNHEY, SVGEGT. The CDR3 nucleotides are TGTGCCAGCAGTTACTCGGCTAGCGGGAGGTCAGAGACCCAGTACTTC. It codes for CASSYSASGRSETQYF.

This clonotype was seen only once. The chain recombines TRBV18 with TRBJ2-7, with TRBD2 matching over 10 bases. CDR3 length: 15 residues. In germline, CDR1 is KGHSH, CDR2 LQKENI. V dropped 8 bases and J dropped 7; count of bases not matched to a gene: 14. The CDR3 DNA is TGTGCCAGCCCGGAAATAAGACTAGCGGGTGAGGAGCAGTACGTC. As protein: CASPEIRLAGEEQYV.

The chain is built from TRBV5-5 and TRBJ1-5; no clear D. The CDR3 runs 16 residues. Germline values: CDR1 SGHKS, CDR2 YYEKEE (reference sequence). V was trimmed by 0 bases and J by 3 bases, leaving 13 bases between them. CDR3 in amino acids: CASSLASLGSNQPQHF. CDR3 DNA: TGTGCCAGCAGCTTGGCCTCCTTGGGTTCCAATCAGCCCCAGCATTTT.

V is TRBV5-5 and J is TRBJ1-2, with D unclear. The CDR3 length is 16 residues. Per the germline V gene, CDR1 is SGHKS and CDR2 is YYEKEE (reference sequence). V lost 0 bases and J lost 0, with 12 bases in between. This chain's CDR3 is CASSLERRLPNYGYTF. The DNA of the CDR3 is TGTGCCAGCAGCTTGGAGAGGCGGTTACCTAACTATGGCTACACCTTC.

This clonotype was picked up one time. This chain uses TRBV4-1 with TRBJ1-6; the D is unclear. This CDR3 comprises 12 residues. The germline V gene encodes CDR1 MGHRA and CDR2 YSYEKL. V lost 4 bases and J lost 11, with 9 bases in between. The CDR3 spells CASSRVGAPLHF. The DNA of the CDR3 is TGCGCCAGCAGCCGAGTGGGAGCACCCCTCCACTTT.

The V gene is TRBV29-1, the J gene TRBJ2-2, with unresolved D. The CDR3 contains 10 residues. Trimming stripped 7 bases from V and 6 bases from J, with 6 bases between. Germline CDR1 SQVTM, CDR2 ANQGSEA. The CDR3 DNA is TGCAGCGCTGTAGCCGGGGAGCTGTTTTTT. Protein: CSAVAGELFF.

The rearrangement uses TRBV5-1 and TRBJ2-7; D gene unclear. The CDR3 length is 15 residues. Trimming took off 0 bases at V and 5 bases at J, with 15 bases between the two ends. Germline V gene data show CDR1 as SGHRS and CDR2 as YFSETQ. The CDR3 here is CASSLGQLLENEQYF. CDR3 sequence (DNA): TGCGCCAGCAGCTTGGGCCAGCTCCTGGAAAACGAGCAGTACTTC.

CDR3 DNA: TGTGCCACCAGCAGACAGGGGGGAAGATCACCCCTCCACTTT. It codes for CATSRQGGRSPLHF. The chain couples TRBV15 to TRBJ1-6, with 7 bases lining up with TRBD1. Germline lookup yields CDR1 LNHNV and CDR2 YYDKDF (reference sequence). V gave up 2 bases and J gave up 10 bases; unmatched junction bases: 5. This CDR3 comprises 14 residues.

This clonotype was counted a few times. The chain carries TRBV6-1 and TRBJ1-1; D unresolved. CDR3 length: 13 amino acids. CDR1 is MNHNS, CDR2 SASEGT, per germline. V lost 7 bases to trimming and J lost 6 bases, with 15 bases between them. CDR3 region: CASMGGNHPEAFF. Here the CDR3 DNA reads TGTGCCAGCATGGGAGGGAATCACCCTGAAGCTTTCTTT.

The V gene is TRBV6-2 or TRBV6-3, the J gene TRBJ2-2, with D possibly called TRBD1 or TRBD2 (5 bases each). Trimming took 7 bases from V and 6 from J, leaving 12 bases between them. The germline gives CDR1 MNHEY, CDR2 SVGEGT. CDR3 length: 13 amino acids. The CDR3 DNA is TGTGCCAGCACCCCGATGGGGGCCGGGGAGCTGTTTTTT. This translates into CASTPMGAGELFF.

This clonotype turned up a few times. V gene TRBV6-1 combines with J gene TRBJ2-7; the D is unclear. Germline lookup yields CDR1 MNHNS and CDR2 SASEGT. The CDR3 is 14 amino acids. V was cut by 3 bases and J by 2 bases, with 11 bases left in between. The CDR3 coding sequence is TGTGCCAGCAGTGAGGGCCATGGCCCCTACGAGCAGTACTTC. Protein sequence: CASSEGHGPYEQYF.

The V and J genes are TRBV4-1 and TRBJ2-7; perhaps TRBD2 as D (5 bases). Per germline, CDR1 MGHRA and CDR2 YSYEKL. The CDR3 is 15 residues long. Trimming took 2 bases from V and 4 from J, leaving 15 bases between them. CDR3 sequence reads: CASSQYLGVGYEQYF. The DNA of the CDR3 is TGCGCCAGCAGCCAATATCTCGGGGTCGGATACGAGCAGTACTTC.

The chain has TRBV20-1 and TRBJ2-1, with D possibly being TRBD1 (6 bases). Trimming cost V 1 base and J 7 bases, with 26 bases left between them. CDR1 is DFQATT and CDR2 is SNEGSKA in the germline V gene (reference sequence). The CDR3 has 18 residues. CDR3 in amino acids: CSARGDPRGSLARNEQFF. In DNA form, the CDR3 reads TGCAGTGCTAGAGGCGACCCCAGGGGTTCTCTCGCAAGGAATGAGCAGTTCTTC.

CDR3 bases: TGTGCCAGCAGCCCCGGACAGGATAACACCGGGGAGCTGTTTTTT. It codes for CASSPGQDNTGELFF. The chain couples TRBV27 to TRBJ2-2; 7 nucleotides match TRBD1. V gave up 6 bases and J gave up 2 bases; unmatched junction bases: 6. CDR1 and CDR2 (germline): MNHEY, SMNVEV (reference sequence). The CDR3 runs 15 residues.

The chain links TRBV7-9 to TRBJ1-2; D gene ambiguous. The CDR3 extends over 14 amino acids. The V gene's germline CDR1 is SEHNR and CDR2 FQNEAQ (reference sequence). Trimming cost V 6 bases and J 2 bases, with 13 bases left between them. CDR3 bases: TGTGCCAGCAGGCCCCGTGAAGCAAACTATGGCTACACCTTC. Amino acid sequence: CASRPREANYGYTF.

This clonotype came up a few times. This chain connects TRBV9 to TRBJ1-1; D gene uncertain. CDR1 SGDLS and CDR2 YYNGEE come from the germline V gene. The V end lost 2 bases, the J end lost 5 bases, and 4 bases lay between the germline ends. The CDR3 is 11 amino acids. The CDR3 sequence: CASSVATEAFF. The CDR3 bases are TGTGCCAGCAGCGTCGCTACTGAAGCTTTCTTT.

This clonotype has more than one count but fewer than ten. The gene calls are TRBV10-3 and TRBJ2-7, with 7 bases identical to TRBD2. Germline trimming cut 10 bases from V and 0 bases from J; bases unmatched to any gene: 6. In germline, CDR1 is ENHRY, CDR2 SYGVKD. The CDR3 loop spans 13 amino acids. In nucleotides, the CDR3 is TGTGCCACGCTAGCGGACCACTCCTACGAGCAGTACTTC. Protein sequence: CATLADHSYEQYF.

This chain uses TRBV20-1 with TRBJ1-2, with D uncertain. Germline V gives CDR1 DFQATT, CDR2 SNEGSKA (reference sequence). V lost 5 bases to trimming and J lost 6 bases, with 16 bases between them. The CDR3 is 13 amino acids. CDR3 sequence (DNA): TGCAGTGCTCCCGCCTTTGTTGGCAATGGCTACACCTTC. This codes for CSAPAFVGNGYTF.